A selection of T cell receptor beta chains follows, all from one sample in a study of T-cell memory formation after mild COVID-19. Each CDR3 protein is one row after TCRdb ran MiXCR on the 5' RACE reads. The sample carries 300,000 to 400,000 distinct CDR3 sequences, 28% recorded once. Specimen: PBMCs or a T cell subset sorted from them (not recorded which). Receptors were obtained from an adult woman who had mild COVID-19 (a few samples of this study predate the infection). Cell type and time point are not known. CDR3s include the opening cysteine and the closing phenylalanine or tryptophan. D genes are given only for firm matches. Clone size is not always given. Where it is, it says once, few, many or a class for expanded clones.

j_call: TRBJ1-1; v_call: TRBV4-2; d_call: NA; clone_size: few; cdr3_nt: TGTGCCAGCAGCCAAGACAGTCGGCAGGACACTGAAGCTTTCTTT; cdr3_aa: CASSQDSRQDTEAFF
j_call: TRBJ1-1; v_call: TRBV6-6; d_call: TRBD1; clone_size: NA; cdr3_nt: TGTGCCAGCAATGAGGGGGCCTCTGAAGCTTTCTTT; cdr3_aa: CASNEGASEAFF
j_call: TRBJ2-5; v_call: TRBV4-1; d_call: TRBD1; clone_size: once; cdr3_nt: TGCGCCAGCAGCCGGACCCTAGGACAGGGGGCCCAAGAGACCCAGTACTTC; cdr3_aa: CASSRTLGQGAQETQYF
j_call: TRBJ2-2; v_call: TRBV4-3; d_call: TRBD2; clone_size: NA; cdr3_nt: TGCGCCAGCAGCCAGAAACGGGGTAGCGGGAAAGAGGGCACCGGGGAGCTGTTTTTT; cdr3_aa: CASSQKRGSGKEGTGELFF
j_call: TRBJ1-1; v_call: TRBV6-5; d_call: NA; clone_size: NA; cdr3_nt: TGTGCCAGCAGTGCCGACCGAGGGGGCACTGAAGCTTTCTTT; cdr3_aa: CASSADRGGTEAFF
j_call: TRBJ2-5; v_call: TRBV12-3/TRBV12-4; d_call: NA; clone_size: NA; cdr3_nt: TGTGCCAGCAGTTTATTAGAGCAAGAGACCCAGTACTTC; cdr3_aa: CASSLLEQETQYF
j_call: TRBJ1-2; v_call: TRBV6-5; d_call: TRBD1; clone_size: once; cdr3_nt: TGTGCCAGCAGTTACGTACAGGGGCCCTATGGCTACACCTTC; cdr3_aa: CASSYVQGPYGYTF
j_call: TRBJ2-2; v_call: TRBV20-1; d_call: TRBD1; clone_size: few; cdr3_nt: TGCAGTGCTAGAGATCAAGCAGGGGGCGACATCGGGGAGCTGTTTTTT; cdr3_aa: CSARDQAGGDIGELFF
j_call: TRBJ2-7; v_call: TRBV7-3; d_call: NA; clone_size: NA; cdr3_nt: TGTGCCAGCAGCTTAGGTGTCCAGATTGGCAACGAGCAGTACTTC; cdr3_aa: CASSLGVQIGNEQYF
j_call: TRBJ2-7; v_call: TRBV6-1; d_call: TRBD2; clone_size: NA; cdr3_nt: TGTGCCAGCAGTGGAATCACTAGCGGGAGGGTCTACGAGCAGTACTTC; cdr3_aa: CASSGITSGRVYEQYF
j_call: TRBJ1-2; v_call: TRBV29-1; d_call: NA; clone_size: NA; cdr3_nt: TGCAGCCAGACGGAGGGGAAGGCTAACTATGGCTACACCTTC; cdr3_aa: CSQTEGKANYGYTF
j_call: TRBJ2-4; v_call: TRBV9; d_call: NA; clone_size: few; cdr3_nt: TGTGCCAGCAGCGTAGCGGGCATCAACCAAAACATTCAGTACTTC; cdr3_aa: CASSVAGINQNIQYF
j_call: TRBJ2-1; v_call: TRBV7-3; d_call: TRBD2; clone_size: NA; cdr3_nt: TGTGCCAGCAGCACTAGCGGGAGGCGTGGGTACAATGAGCAGTTCTTC; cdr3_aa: CASSTSGRRGYNEQFF
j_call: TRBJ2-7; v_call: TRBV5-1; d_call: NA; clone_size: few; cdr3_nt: TGCGCCAGCAGCTTGGGGGTCCTCTACGAGCAGTACTTC; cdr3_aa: CASSLGVLYEQYF
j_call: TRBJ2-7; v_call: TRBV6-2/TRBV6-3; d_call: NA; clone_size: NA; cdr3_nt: TGTGCCAGCAGTTACATAAGAAGGACCGGCTACGAGCAGTACTTC; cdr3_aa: CASSYIRRTGYEQYF
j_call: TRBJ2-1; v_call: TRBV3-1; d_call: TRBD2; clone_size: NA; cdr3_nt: TGTGCCAGCAGCCAAGATATTCCGTTCGGGACTAGCGGGAAATACAATGAGCAGTTCTTC; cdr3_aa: CASSQDIPFGTSGKYNEQFF
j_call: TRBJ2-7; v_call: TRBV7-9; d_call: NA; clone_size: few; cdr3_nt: TGTGCCAGCAGCTTTGGGCAGCCTAGGGGGTACGAGCAGTACTTC; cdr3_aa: CASSFGQPRGYEQYF
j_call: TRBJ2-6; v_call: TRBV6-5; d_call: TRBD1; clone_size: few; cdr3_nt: TGTGCCAGCACAAAGGGGGCTACAGGGGCCAACGTCCTGACTTTC; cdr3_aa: CASTKGATGANVLTF
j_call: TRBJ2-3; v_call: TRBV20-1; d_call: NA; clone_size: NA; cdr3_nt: TGCAGTGCTAGTTTCACGCGGACAAGCACAGATACGCAGTATTTT; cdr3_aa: CSASFTRTSTDTQYF
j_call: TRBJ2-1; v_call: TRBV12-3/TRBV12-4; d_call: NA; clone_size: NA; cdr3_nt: TGTGCCAGCAGTCCTGCGGGACCAGGCTATGAGCAGTTCTTC; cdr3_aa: CASSPAGPGYEQFF
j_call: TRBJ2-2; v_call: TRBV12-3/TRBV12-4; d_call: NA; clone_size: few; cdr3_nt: TGTGCCACCAGGGACAAGAAGAACACCGGGGAGCTGTTTTTT; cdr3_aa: CATRDKKNTGELFF
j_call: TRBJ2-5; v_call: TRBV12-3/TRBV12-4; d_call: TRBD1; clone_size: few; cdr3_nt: TGTGCCAGCACGGACAGGGTGGAGACCCAGTACTTC; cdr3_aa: CASTDRVETQYF
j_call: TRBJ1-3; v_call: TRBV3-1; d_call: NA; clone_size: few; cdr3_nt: TGTGCCAGCAGCCAAGTCCCCCCCCGGGACACCATATATTTT; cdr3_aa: CASSQVPPRDTIYF
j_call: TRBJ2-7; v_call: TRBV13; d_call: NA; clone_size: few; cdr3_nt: TGTGCCACCCAAACCAGGGGAGGCTACGAGCAGTACTTC; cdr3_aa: CATQTRGGYEQYF
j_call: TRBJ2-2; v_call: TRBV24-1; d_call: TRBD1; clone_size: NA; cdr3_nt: TGTGCCACCAGTGATTTGTTACAGGGGGCCGGGGAGCTGTTTTTT; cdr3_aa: CATSDLLQGAGELFF
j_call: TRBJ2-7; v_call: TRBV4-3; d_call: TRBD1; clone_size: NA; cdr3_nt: TGCGCCAGCAGCCAGAGGACAGGGGTCGCCTACGAGCAGTACTTC; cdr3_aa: CASSQRTGVAYEQYF
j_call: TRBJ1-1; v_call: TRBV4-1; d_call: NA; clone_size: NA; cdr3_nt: TGCGCCAGCAGCCAAGTTCAGGGGAGCACTGAAGCTTTCTTT; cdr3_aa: CASSQVQGSTEAFF
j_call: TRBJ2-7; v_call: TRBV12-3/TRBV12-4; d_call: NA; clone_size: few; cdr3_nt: TGTGCCAGCAGTTTGGTCAGGGTGGGCGAGCAGTACTTC; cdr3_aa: CASSLVRVGEQYF
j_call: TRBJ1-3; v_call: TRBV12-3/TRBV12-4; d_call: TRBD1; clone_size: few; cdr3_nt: TGTGCCAGCCACCCGACAGGGGTCTTTGGAAACACCATATATTTT; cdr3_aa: CASHPTGVFGNTIYF
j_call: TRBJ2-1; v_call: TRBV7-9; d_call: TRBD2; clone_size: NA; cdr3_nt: TGTGCCAGCAGCGTTTCTAGCGGGTGGGGTTCTGAGCAGTTCTTC; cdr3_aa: CASSVSSGWGSEQFF
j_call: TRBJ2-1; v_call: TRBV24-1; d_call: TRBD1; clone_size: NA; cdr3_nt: TGTGCCACCAGTGATCAACAGGGGAGCTCCTACAATGAGCAGTTCTTC; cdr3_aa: CATSDQQGSSYNEQFF
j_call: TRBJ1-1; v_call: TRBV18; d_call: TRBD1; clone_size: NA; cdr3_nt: TGTGCCAGCTCTGGACAGGGCGAGGCTTTCTTT; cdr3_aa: CASSGQGEAFF
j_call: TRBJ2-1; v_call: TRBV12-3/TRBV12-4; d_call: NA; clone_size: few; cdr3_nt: TGTGCCAGCAGGGGGGGAGGTGGCTTTGAGCAGTTCTTC; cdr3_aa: CASRGGGGFEQFF
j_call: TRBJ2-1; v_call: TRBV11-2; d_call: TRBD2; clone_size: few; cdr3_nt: TGTGCCAGCAGCTTAGCGGCTAGCGGAGGTATTTATGAGCAGTTCTTC; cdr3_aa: CASSLAASGGIYEQFF
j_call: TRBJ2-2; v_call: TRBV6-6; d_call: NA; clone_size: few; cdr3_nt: TGTGCCAGCAGCCCCGGGACTTTTAACACCGGGGAGCTGTTTTTT; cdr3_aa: CASSPGTFNTGELFF
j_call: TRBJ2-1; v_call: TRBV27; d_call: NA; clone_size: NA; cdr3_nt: TGTGCCAGCAGTTTAAGACAGCAGTACAATGAGCAGTTCTTC; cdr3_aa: CASSLRQQYNEQFF
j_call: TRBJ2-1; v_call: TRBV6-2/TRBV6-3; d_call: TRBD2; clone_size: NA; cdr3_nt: TGTGCCAGCAAAAGCGGGAACCGCATCTACAATGAGCAGTTCTTC; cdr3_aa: CASKSGNRIYNEQFF
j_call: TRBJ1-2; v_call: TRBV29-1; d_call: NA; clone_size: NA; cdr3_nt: TGCAGCGTTCTGTTCAGGGATGGCTACACCTTC; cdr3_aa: CSVLFRDGYTF
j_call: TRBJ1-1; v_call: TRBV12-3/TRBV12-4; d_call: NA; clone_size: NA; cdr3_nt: TGTGCCAGCAGTTCCCCCGGGGGCACCTTCGTCAACACTGAAGCTTTCTTT; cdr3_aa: CASSSPGGTFVNTEAFF
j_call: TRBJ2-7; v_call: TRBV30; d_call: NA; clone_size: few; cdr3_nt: TGTGCCTGGTCCAATCCAGGGCTTTCTGCCTACGAGCAGTACTTC; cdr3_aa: CAWSNPGLSAYEQYF
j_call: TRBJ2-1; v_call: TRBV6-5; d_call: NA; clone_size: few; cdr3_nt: TGTGCCAGCAGTTACAGTAACAATGAGCAGTTCTTC; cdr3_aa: CASSYSNNEQFF
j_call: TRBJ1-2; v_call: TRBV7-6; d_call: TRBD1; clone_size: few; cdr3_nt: TGTGCCAGCAGCTTGTCCGGGACAGGGGGCTCGTACACCTTC; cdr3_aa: CASSLSGTGGSYTF